The clone carrying this T cell receptor beta chain has a handful of counts. In the original processing: The authors estimated nucleated cell counts from reference gene primer amplification. Profiling relied on immunoSEQ multiplex PCR, and the TCRdb table lists in-frame clones only, not all of them. D and trimming were read from the DNA, whereas the V and J calls and clone size are those reported in that table. The sample lists 110,000 to 150,000 clones; over 70% were seen once. CDR1 is GTSNPN, CDR2 SVGIG, per germline (reference sequence). The CDR3 extends over 15 amino acids. V shed 1 base and J 6 bases; nucleotides not matched to a gene: 7. The data stem from a study of blood T cell repertoires in COVID-19. Across the study: From the United States, Italy and Spain came samples of acute and convalescent COVID-19. T cells, B-cell-depleted T cells, or PBMCs provided the cDNA or gDNA that served as material.

The material sequenced was peripheral blood. The receptor's source is a woman aged 55 to 70 with acute or convalescent COVID-19. This chain joins TRBV30 and TRBJ2-2; 8 bases line up with TRBD2. CDR3 bases: TGTGCCTGGAGTGATGGAGCGGGAGTGGCCGGGGAGCTGTTTTTT. It yields the protein CAWSDGAGVAGELFF.